The text below deals with one T cell receptor beta chain. Its antigen remains unidentified. Base qualities are not provided; no much larger clone lies one nucleotide away. The collaborating institutions used their own protocols to collect whole blood in K2EDTA tubes. For TCRbeta analysis, collaborator samples were shipped as frozen whole blood, as isolated PBMCs, or as DNA extracted from either sample type. The CDR3 runs 12 residues from the cysteine to the phenylalanine. CDR3 DNA is the only sequence kept; it has 36 bases, read in frame from the first base. CDR1 SGHTA and CDR2 FQGTGA are derived from the germline V gene. Between the V and J ends, shortened by 5 bases and 9 bases respectively, the junction contains 10 bases. The immunoSEQ Assay, a bias-controlled multiplex PCR, was used to amplify TCRbeta CDR3 regions from genomic DNA. On the authors' methods: Within the assay, amplification of reference gene primers was used to estimate how many nucleated cells each sample contained. To quantify the absolute abundance of each unique TCRbeta CDR3 rearrangement, sequence reads were collapsed and filtered. For each sample, productive Simpson clonality was calculated as the square root of Simpson's diversity index across productive rearrangements. TCRdb carries this immuneACCESS record with in-frame sequences only. Its versions omit some clonotypes, under half of them owing to an unresolved V gene in the studies checked, with the rest unexplained. The V and J calls and clone size are taken from that table; D and trimming were inferred from the DNA. The sample yields more than 70,000 clones; 88% were counted once. Approximately 5% of the sample comes from the top ten.

These data come from a study of blood T cell repertoires in COVID-19 (dated by TCRdb to the early 2020s). Notes on the research overall: Collaborator samples came from the United States, Italy and Spain and covered acute and convalescent phases of COVID-19. Subjects who had been exposed to COVID-19, were actively infected with it, or had recovered from it provided the deeply sampled blood TCRbeta repertoires that made up the dataset. The prospective study material was composed of cDNA or gDNA derived from T cells, B-cell-depleted T cells, or PBMCs. Samples came from the ongoing ImmuneRACE study (first 160 participants) plus 1,254 subjects from 6 global collaborators. A de-identified subject ID, COVID-19 status, age in years and sex were almost always included in the sample metadata. The repertoires were released in a freely available public database intended as a resource for research on the immune response to SARS-CoV-2. HLA class I and class II types, where available, came from metadata supplied by the sample provider rather than from assay-based typing.

General conclusions and limits of the study: The amount of clinical and demographic metadata varied by source and participant and was provided uncurated.

Sequencing input: peripheral blood. The TCR was taken from a man in his fifties with active COVID-19. Recombination connected TRBV7-3 to TRBJ2-2; TRBD1 is possibly the D segment (5 matching bases). The CDR3 has the sequence CASSPQGRELFF. The bases are TGTGCCAGCAGCCCGCAGGGTCGGGAGCTGTTTTTT.